Below are 29 T cell receptor beta chains sequenced from a single sample in a study of cytomegalovirus exposure and HLA in healthy donors. The primer mix had 60 Vbeta and 13 Jbeta primers. Clones were read by immunoSEQ multiplex PCR, and TCRdb kept only the in-frame ones, dropping some. The sample has some 120,000 clones, approximately 80% seen once; the top ten hold roughly 12%. The specimen sequenced was PBMCs. The receptors stem from a woman between 40 and 55 years old in good health and CMV-seropositive.

The chain links TRBV29-1 to TRBJ1-3; tentative D call: TRBD1 (5 bases). V was shortened by 1 base and J by 10 bases, with 14 bases between the two germline ends. From germline, CDR1 is SQVTM and CDR2 ANQGSEA. The CDR3 is made up of 13 amino acids. The CDR3 coding sequence is TGCAGCGTTGAAGTAGGGGCAGGAGTGACCATATATTTT. Translation: CSVEVGAGVTIYF.

This chain joins TRBV6-6 and TRBJ2-7, with a weak D call TRBD2 (6 bases). Trimming removed 6 bases from V and 0 bases from J, with 9 bases in between. The V gene's germline CDR1 is MNHNY and CDR2 SVGAGI (reference sequence). The CDR3 runs 13 residues. This chain's CDR3 is CASRKTSSYEQYF. The CDR3 bases are TGTGCCAGCAGAAAGACTAGCTCCTACGAGCAGTACTTC.

This clone was seen only a few times. The genes are TRBV19 and TRBJ2-5; possibly TRBD2 for D (5 bases). V was trimmed by 4 bases and J by 1 base, leaving 10 bases between them. Germline CDR1 reads LNHDA; CDR2 reads SQIVND (reference sequence). The CDR3 is 14 residues long. In DNA, the CDR3 is TGTGCCAGTAGTAGAGGAACTAGCCAAGAGACCCAGTACTTC. This codes for CASSRGTSQETQYF.

The rearrangement joins TRBV15 to TRBJ1-2; weak D call: TRBD1 (5 bases). Germline CDR1 and CDR2: LNHNV and YYDKDF (reference sequence). The CDR3 covers 12 residues. V shed 5 bases and J shed 4 bases, with 8 bases lying between them. The CDR3 spells CATSEDSYGYTF. CDR3 coding DNA: TGTGCCACCAGCGAAGACAGCTATGGCTACACCTTC.

The chain uses TRBV11-2 and TRBJ2-3, with D unresolved. CDR1 is SGHAT and CDR2 is FQNNGV in the germline V gene. The CDR3 spans 13 residues. Trimming removed 3 bases from V and 4 bases from J, with 8 bases in between. Written as DNA, the CDR3 is TGTGCCAGCAGCTTCCCGGTCCCAGATACGCAGTATTTT. Translation gives CASSFPVPDTQYF.

The CDR3 reads CASRPAVGGAQVAEFF. The DNA of the CDR3 is TGCGCCAGCAGACCCGCTGTGGGGGGGGCACAAGTGGCGGAGTTCTTC. The chain links TRBV5-1 to TRBJ2-1; TRBD2 is a possible D gene (7 bases). CDR1 is SGHRS and CDR2 is YFSETQ in the germline V gene. This CDR3 spans 16 amino acids. With 5 bases removed from V and 14 bases from J, the gap between germline ends came to 29 bases.

Points on this clone: This CDR3 is also generated by other DNA sequences in the sample. The rearrangement links TRBV18 to TRBJ1-1; tentative D call: TRBD1 (5 bases). Germline V lookup: CDR1 KGHSH, CDR2 LQKENI. This CDR3 has 14 amino acids. V lost 4 bases to trimming and J lost 0 bases, with 9 bases between them. As DNA, the CDR3 is TGTGCCAGCTCACTAGGGGTTGTGAACACTGAAGCTTTCTTT. Its protein is CASSLGVVNTEAFF.

The genes are TRBV6-5 and TRBJ1-6; D is possibly TRBD1 (5 bases). Germline V gives CDR1 MNHEY, CDR2 SVGAGI. This CDR3 comprises 15 residues. The V gene lost 2 bases and the J gene lost 10 bases, with 15 bases spanning the gap. CDR3: CASSYLGTSRSPLHF. CDR3 nucleotide sequence: TGTGCCAGCAGTTACCTCGGGACTAGTCGGTCACCCCTCCACTTT.

CDR3 residues: CASSATGTFNEKLFF. CDR3 nucleotide sequence: TGTGCCAGCAGCGCGACCGGGACATTTAATGAAAAACTGTTTTTT. The chain links TRBV9 to TRBJ1-4; weak D call: TRBD1 (6 bases). Trimming stripped 3 bases from V and 4 bases from J, with 13 bases between. CDR1 and CDR2 (germline): SGDLS, YYNGEE. CDR3 size: 15 residues.

The chain links TRBV30 to TRBJ2-5, with TRBD2 as a possible D gene (5 bases). The V gene's germline CDR1 is GTSNPN and CDR2 SVGIG (reference sequence). Trimming took off 3 bases at V and 11 bases at J, with 13 bases between the two ends. The CDR3 is made up of 11 amino acids. CDR3 sequence reads: CAWRNGGEQYF. CDR3 in DNA: TGTGCCTGGAGAAATGGTGGGGAGCAGTACTTC.

This chain uses TRBV2 with TRBJ1-4; the D gene is possibly TRBD1 (5 bases). The CDR3 is made up of 14 amino acids. With 4 bases removed from V and 4 bases from J, the gap between germline ends came to 10 bases. Germline loops: CDR1 SNHLY, CDR2 FYNNEI. CDR3 DNA sequence: TGTGCCAGCAGTGTCGGGGGAAATAATGAAAAACTGTTTTTT. It translates to CASSVGGNNEKLFF.

The rearrangement links TRBV19 to TRBJ1-1; tentatively, D is TRBD1 (6 bases). The V and J ends lost 3 bases and 1 base respectively, with 12 bases between them. The CDR3 spans 15 residues. CDR1 LNHDA and CDR2 SQIVND come from the germline V gene (reference sequence). This chain's CDR3 is CASSIGGGPNTEAFF. Here the CDR3 DNA reads TGTGCCAGTAGTATTGGCGGGGGCCCGAACACTGAAGCTTTCTTT.

V and J are TRBV5-8 and TRBJ1-5; D may be TRBD1 (5 bases). Germline V gives CDR1 SGHTS, CDR2 YDEGEE. There are 17 residues in the CDR3. V dropped 0 bases and J dropped 0 bases, with 13 bases sitting between them. CDR3 DNA: TGTGCCAGCAGCTTGGTGGGGGGACCGTATAGCAATCAGCCCCAGCATTTT. Translation: CASSLVGGPYSNQPQHF.

This clone was observed once. The genes are TRBV9 and TRBJ1-1, with a tentative D call TRBD1 (5 bases). The V end was cut by 4 bases, the J end by 4 bases, with 11 bases between. Germline loops: CDR1 SGDLS, CDR2 YYNGEE. CDR3 size: 13 residues. The CDR3: CASSRGGTTEAFF. The CDR3 DNA reads TGTGCCAGCAGCAGAGGCGGGACCACTGAAGCTTTCTTT.

The CDR3 region has the DNA TGCGCCAGCAGCCAGAACCCAGGGGGCATGAACGAAAAACTGTTTTTT. It specifies CASSQNPGGMNEKLFF. This chain joins TRBV4-1 and TRBJ1-4; 8 bases agree with TRBD1. The CDR3 spans 16 residues. V trimming: 3 bases; J trimming: 8 bases; junction bases outside the gene matches: 11. The germline V gene has CDR1 MGHRA and CDR2 YSYEKL.

The CDR3 coding sequence is TGTGCCAGCAGCTTGGGCCTAGCGGGGGTGGCAGATACGCAGTATTTT. Its translation: CASSLGLAGVADTQYF. This rearrangement joins TRBV5-4 to TRBJ2-3; 10 bases are a match to TRBD2. CDR1 SGHNT and CDR2 YYREEE come from the germline V gene (reference sequence). V trimming: 0 bases; J trimming: 4 bases; junction bases outside the gene matches: 5. The CDR3 length is 16 residues.

The V and J genes are TRBV7-2 and TRBJ1-2; D perhaps matches TRBD1 (5 bases). Trimming took off 5 bases at V and 5 bases at J, with 24 bases between the two ends. Looked up from germline, CDR1 is SGHTA and CDR2 is FQGNSA. The CDR3 runs to 17 residues. CDR3 loop: CASSLLRGGRGGYGYTF. DNA for the CDR3: TGTGCCAGCAGCCTCTTACGGGGGGGTAGGGGTGGGTATGGCTACACCTTC.

J is TRBJ1-4 and V is TRBV7-9; 7 positions match TRBD1. Germline CDR1 is SEHNR and CDR2 is FQNEAQ (reference sequence). V gave up 5 bases and J gave up 4 bases; unmatched junction bases: 10. This CDR3 is built from 16 residues. In nucleotides, the CDR3 is TGTGCCAGCAGCACAAAAGACAGGGTTTATAATGAAAAACTGTTTTTT. Its protein is CASSTKDRVYNEKLFF.

The CDR3 sequence: CASSAPGGNTEAFF. The CDR3 region has the DNA TGTGCCAGCAGTGCCCCAGGGGGAAACACTGAAGCTTTCTTT. V gene TRBV6-1 combines with J gene TRBJ1-1, with 7 bases lining up with TRBD1. Per germline, CDR1 MNHNS and CDR2 SASEGT. V was pared by 4 bases and J by 2 bases, with 4 bases of the junction left unmatched. There are 14 residues in the CDR3.

This chain links TRBV27 with TRBJ2-6; D not certain. The length of the CDR3 is 13 residues. Per the germline V gene, CDR1 is MNHEY and CDR2 is SMNVEV (reference sequence). V shed 5 bases and J shed 2 bases, with 4 bases lying between them. The CDR3 region is CASSVAGANVLTF. In nucleotides, the CDR3 is TGTGCCAGCAGTGTAGCTGGGGCCAACGTCCTGACTTTC. The full variable domain, with the rest looked up from reference TRBV27 and TRBJ2-6, is EAQVTQNPRYLITVTGKKLTVTCSQNMNHEYMSWYRQDPGLGLRQIYYSMNVEVTDKGDVPEGYKVSRKEKRNFPLILESPSPNQTSLYFCASSVAGANVLTFGAGSRLTVL.

The chain combines TRBV7-6 with TRBJ2-6; perhaps TRBD2 as D (6 bases). The CDR3 is 17 amino acids. Trimming shortened V by 3 bases and J by 0 bases, and 12 bases separated the two germline ends. In germline, CDR1 is SGHVS, CDR2 FNYEAQ. CDR3 protein: CASSFLAPSSGANVLTF. The DNA of the CDR3 is TGTGCCAGCAGCTTCCTAGCGCCATCCTCTGGGGCCAACGTCCTGACTTTC.

The rearrangement uses TRBV6-6 and TRBJ2-1; a possible D gene is TRBD2 (6 bases). The germline CDR1 and CDR2 sequences are MNHNY and SVGAGI (reference sequence). The CDR3 has 12 residues. Trimming removed 5 bases at V and 12 bases at J, with 14 bases between. The chain's CDR3 is CASSKGTVMQFF. The CDR3 DNA reads as TGTGCCAGCAGTAAAGGGACTGTTATGCAGTTCTTC.

CDR3 in DNA: TGTGCCTGGAGTGCGTCACAGGGGATAGCGGACGAGCAGTACTTC. Translated, it gives CAWSASQGIADEQYF. The gene calls are TRBV30 and TRBJ2-7; maybe TRBD1 (7 bases). This CDR3 is 15 amino acids long. Trimming removed 1 base from V and 5 bases from J, with 18 bases in between. Germline CDR1 and CDR2: GTSNPN and SVGIG (reference sequence).

The table lists this clone with a few counts. The chain has TRBV7-9 and TRBJ2-7; 7 bases line up with TRBD1. This CDR3 is built from 15 residues. After removal of 4 bases from V and 4 bases from J, the junction contained 10 bases not matched to a gene. Germline loops: CDR1 SEHNR, CDR2 FQNEAQ (reference sequence). CDR3 sequence reads: CASSSPLTGKYEQYF. The DNA of the CDR3 is TGTGCCAGCAGCTCCCCACTGACAGGGAAGTACGAGCAGTACTTC.

This chain joins TRBV5-4 and TRBJ2-3; the D gene is possibly TRBD1 (6 bases). Germline lookup yields CDR1 SGHNT and CDR2 YYREEE (reference sequence). Trimming took off 4 bases at V and 7 bases at J, with 19 bases between the two ends. CDR3 length: 15 amino acids. The CDR3 coding sequence is TGTGCCAGCAGCCGGATGGGGGCCGGGGTGAATACGCAGTATTTT. Its translation is CASSRMGAGVNTQYF.

The V gene is TRBV2, the J gene TRBJ2-7, with D possibly being TRBD2 (5 bases). The CDR3 sequence is 16 residues long. Germline CDR1 and CDR2: SNHLY and FYNNEI. The germline V and J ends were trimmed by 0 bases and 4 bases, with 16 bases remaining between them. The CDR3 loop is CASSEALLRVEYEQYF. DNA of the CDR3: TGTGCCAGCAGTGAAGCGCTTCTGCGGGTAGAATACGAGCAGTACTTC.

The rearrangement links TRBV5-4 to TRBJ2-6, with TRBD2 as a possible D gene (6 bases). CDR1 and CDR2 from the germline V gene are SGHNT and YYREEE (reference sequence). This CDR3 contains 15 residues. Trimming removed 3 bases at V and 2 bases at J, with 9 bases between. The CDR3 DNA sequence: TGTGCCAGCAGCTCGGGAGCTCCTGGGGCCAACGTCCTGACTTTC. It specifies CASSSGAPGANVLTF.

This clone was seen only once. The V call is TRBV5-1, the J call TRBJ2-1; 16 nucleotides align to TRBD2. Trimming at V came to 4 bases and at J to 2 bases, leaving 3 bases not matched to a gene. Germline loops: CDR1 SGHRS, CDR2 YFSETQ. The CDR3 spans 17 residues. CDR3 sequence (DNA): TGCGCCAGCAGCAGCGGGACTAGCGGGGGGGCCTACAATGAGCAGTTCTTC. It specifies CASSSGTSGGAYNEQFF.

V and J are TRBV15 and TRBJ1-2; D may be TRBD1 (5 bases). The ends were cut back, 1 base at V and 0 bases at J, with 9 bases in the middle. CDR3 length: 15 amino acids. Germline V gene data show CDR1 as LNHNV and CDR2 as YYDKDF (reference sequence). The CDR3 sequence: CATSRARGANYGYTF. The CDR3 DNA follows: TGTGCCACCAGCAGAGCTCGGGGGGCTAACTATGGCTACACCTTC.